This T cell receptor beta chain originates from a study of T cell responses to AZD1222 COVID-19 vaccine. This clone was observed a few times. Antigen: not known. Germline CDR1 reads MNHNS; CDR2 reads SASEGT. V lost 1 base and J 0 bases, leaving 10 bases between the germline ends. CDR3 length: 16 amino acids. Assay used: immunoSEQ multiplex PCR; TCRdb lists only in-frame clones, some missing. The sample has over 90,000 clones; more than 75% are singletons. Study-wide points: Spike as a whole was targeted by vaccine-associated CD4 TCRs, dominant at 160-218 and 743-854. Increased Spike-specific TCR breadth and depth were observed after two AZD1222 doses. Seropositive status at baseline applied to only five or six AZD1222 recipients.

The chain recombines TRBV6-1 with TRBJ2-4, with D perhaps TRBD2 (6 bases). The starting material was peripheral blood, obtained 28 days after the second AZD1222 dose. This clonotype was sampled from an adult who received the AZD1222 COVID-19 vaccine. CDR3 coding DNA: TGTGCCAGCAGTGAAGGGTTAGCGGAAGCCAAAAACATTCAGTACTTC. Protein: CASSEGLAEAKNIQYF.